The rows below give T cell receptor beta chains drawn from one sample of a study of T cell responses to AZD1222 COVID-19 vaccine. The table came from immunoSEQ multiplex PCR; TCRdb's copy has only in-frame clones and leaves some out. The sample has some 96,000 clones; roughly 90% are singletons. Sequenced material: peripheral blood, taken 28 days after the second AZD1222 dose. These receptors were taken from an adult who received the AZD1222 COVID-19 vaccine. The CDR3 runs from the conserved cysteine through the conserved F or W. The D gene is left open where the match is weak. Size values are once, few and many counts, or a class for expanded clones, and some rows have none.

V	D	size	J	CDR3	DNA
TRBV6-5	TRBD2	.	TRBJ2-7	CASSPRTSGYEQYF	TGTGCCAGCAGTCCGCGGACTAGCGGCTACGAGCAGTACTTC
TRBV7-2	TRBD2	.	TRBJ2-7	CASSSAGTSEYEQYF	TGTGCCAGCAGCTCCGCCGGGACTAGTGAGTACGAGCAGTACTTC
TRBV28	.	few	TRBJ2-3	CASTKTRNPLHF	TGTGCCAGCACCAAGACCCGAAATCCCCTCCATTTT
TRBV6-5	.	.	TRBJ1-1	CASSKWGNTEAFF	TGTGCCAGCAGTAAATGGGGGAACACTGAAGCTTTCTTT
TRBV19	TRBD1	few	TRBJ2-2	CASSKYLGQGRTGELFF	TGTGCCAGTAGTAAATACCTCGGACAGGGACGGACCGGGGAGCTGTTTTTT
TRBV30	TRBD1	.	TRBJ1-1	CAFNRGLNTEAFF	TGTGCCTTTAACAGGGGCTTGAACACTGAAGCTTTCTTT
TRBV7-9	.	.	TRBJ1-2	CASSLIQASYGYTF	TGTGCCAGCAGCTTAATCCAGGCATCCTATGGCTACACCTTC
TRBV6-5	.	.	TRBJ1-1	CASSPREGTEAFF	TGTGCCAGCAGCCCCCGGGAGGGCACTGAAGCTTTCTTT
TRBV28	TRBD1	.	TRBJ1-6	CASSASGQGGSPLHF	TGTGCCAGCTCTGCCAGTGGACAGGGAGGATCACCCCTCCACTTT
TRBV5-1	.	.	TRBJ2-5	CASRKEGETQYF	TGCGCCAGCAGGAAAGAGGGGGAGACCCAGTACTTC
TRBV19	.	.	TRBJ1-2	CASSPQRVGYGYTF	TGTGCCAGTAGCCCCCAGAGGGTCGGCTATGGCTACACCTTC
TRBV9	.	.	TRBJ2-7	CASSLYREPSYEQYF	TGTGCCAGCAGCCTATACAGGGAGCCCTCCTACGAGCAGTACTTC
TRBV25-1	TRBD1	.	TRBJ1-2	CASSVLLGQGASGYTF	TGTGCCAGCAGTGTTCTTCTCGGACAGGGGGCTAGCGGCTACACCTTC
TRBV5-8	.	.	TRBJ2-3	CASSPRGLADTQYF	TGTGCCAGCAGCCCTAGGGGGTTGGCAGATACGCAGTATTTT
TRBV7-9	.	.	TRBJ2-7	CASMALYEQYF	TGTGCCAGCATGGCCCTTTACGAGCAGTACTTC
TRBV6-1	.	once	TRBJ1-3	CASSETRNTIYF	TGTGCCAGCAGTGAAACCAGAAACACCATATATTTT
TRBV7-2	.	.	TRBJ2-3	CASSLAIGDTQYF	TGTGCCAGCAGCTTAGCGATCGGGGATACGCAGTATTTT
TRBV5-1	TRBD2	.	TRBJ2-1	CASSLEASGSSYNEQFF	TGCGCCAGCAGCTTGGAGGCTAGCGGGAGCTCCTACAATGAGCAGTTCTTC
TRBV6-1	TRBD2	.	TRBJ2-1	CASSDIRTSGTFYNEQFF	TGTGCCAGCAGTGACATTAGGACTAGCGGGACTTTCTACAATGAGCAGTTCTTC
TRBV6-5	TRBD1	.	TRBJ1-1	CASSYSTRGTEAFF	TGTGCCAGCAGTTACTCGACCAGGGGGACTGAAGCTTTCTTT
TRBV7-3	TRBD2	few	TRBJ2-1	CASSLIGTSGRDEQFF	TGTGCCAGCAGCTTAATCGGGACTAGCGGAAGGGATGAGCAGTTCTTC
TRBV19	TRBD2	.	TRBJ2-5	CASSIVWTSGRQETQYF	TGTGCCAGTAGTATAGTCTGGACTAGCGGGAGGCAAGAGACCCAGTACTTC
TRBV18	TRBD2	.	TRBJ2-3	CASSPPGLAASGASDTQYF	TGTGCCAGCTCACCACCGGGACTAGCGGCTAGTGGGGCGTCAGATACGCAGTATTTT
TRBV27	.	.	TRBJ2-1	CASSLEGLGGVYNEQFF	TGTGCCAGCAGTTTAGAAGGACTAGGGGGGGTCTACAATGAGCAGTTCTTC
TRBV9	.	few	TRBJ1-3	CASSVGPGLSSGNTIYF	TGTGCCAGCAGCGTAGGGCCAGGGCTGAGCTCTGGAAACACCATATATTTT
TRBV5-6	.	.	TRBJ2-7	CASSLGNYEQYF	TGTGCCAGCAGCTTGGGGAATTACGAGCAGTACTTC
TRBV6-5	.	.	TRBJ1-5	CASSYSIDLDQPQHF	TGTGCCAGCAGTTACTCGATTGACCTAGATCAGCCCCAGCATTTT
TRBV7-9	TRBD1	once	TRBJ2-7	CASSLGTGAYEQYF	TGTGCCAGCAGCCTAGGGACAGGGGCCTACGAGCAGTACTTC
TRBV29-1	.	.	TRBJ2-3	CSVEVPLLYTDTQYF	TGCAGCGTGGAAGTCCCCTTATTATACACAGATACGCAGTATTTT
TRBV11-2	TRBD1	.	TRBJ2-7	CASSLDWTGYYEQYF	TGTGCCAGCAGCTTAGATTGGACAGGTTACTACGAGCAGTACTTC
TRBV4-1	TRBD2	once	TRBJ2-1	CASSQDARTSGSARREQFF	TGCGCCAGCAGCCAAGACGCCAGGACTAGCGGGTCCGCCAGGCGTGAGCAGTTCTTC
TRBV6-1	TRBD2	few	TRBJ2-4	CASSDTSGSGENIQYF	TGTGCCAGCAGTGATACTAGCGGGAGTGGGGAAAACATTCAGTACTTC
TRBV7-2	.	.	TRBJ1-1	CANRRGRNTEAFF	TGTGCGAACAGACGGGGCCGGAACACTGAAGCTTTCTTT
TRBV5-8	TRBD1	.	TRBJ2-7	CASSPRRQGSGEQYF	TGTGCCAGCAGCCCACGGAGACAGGGTTCGGGCGAGCAGTACTTC
TRBV10-3	TRBD2	.	TRBJ2-7	CAISEPLGLAGGGEQYF	TGTGCCATCAGTGAGCCACTCGGACTAGCGGGAGGTGGCGAGCAGTACTTC
TRBV6-5	.	.	TRBJ2-2	CASTEGAGTGELFF	TGTGCCAGTACGGAGGGGGCCGGGACCGGGGAGCTGTTTTTT
TRBV30	.	.	TRBJ2-7	CAWSVRLEGGEQYF	TGTGCCTGGAGTGTACGTCTCGAGGGCGGGGAGCAGTACTTC
TRBV9	TRBD1	.	TRBJ1-2	CASSVGDSPPYGYTF	TGTGCCAGCAGCGTGGGGGACAGCCCCCCCTATGGCTACACCTTC
TRBV5-4	.	.	TRBJ2-3	CASSLGRERSTDTQYF	TGTGCCAGCAGCTTGGGGAGGGAGCGTAGCACAGATACGCAGTATTTT
TRBV5-1	.	.	TRBJ1-1	CASSLGTSPTEAFF	TGCGCCAGCAGCTTGGGGACAAGTCCCACTGAAGCTTTCTTT
TRBV15	.	.	TRBJ1-1	CATSRLQTNTEAFF	TGTGCCACCAGCAGATTACAGACGAACACTGAAGCTTTCTTT
TRBV6-5	.	.	TRBJ1-3	CASSYSGSSGNTIYF	TGTGCCAGCAGTTACTCGGGCTCATCGGGAAACACCATATATTTT
TRBV5-1	TRBD2	.	TRBJ2-1	CASSLALTSGYNEQFF	TGCGCCAGCAGCTTGGCCTTGACTAGCGGTTACAATGAGCAGTTCTTC
TRBV7-2	.	.	TRBJ2-7	CASSLAGASSYEQYF	TGTGCCAGCAGCTTAGCAGGGGCCAGTTCCTACGAGCAGTACTTC
TRBV29-1	TRBD2	.	TRBJ2-5	CSVAGLKETQYF	TGCAGCGTAGCGGGGCTCAAAGAGACCCAGTACTTC
TRBV11-2	.	once	TRBJ1-2	CASSLDGVSGYTF	TGTGCCAGCAGCTTGGATGGAGTTTCGGGCTACACCTTC
TRBV14	.	.	TRBJ1-1	CASSQEIQGTEAFF	TGTGCCAGCAGCCAAGAAATCCAGGGAACTGAAGCTTTCTTT
TRBV5-3	.	.	TRBJ2-4	CARSKKQGFVAKNIQYF	TGTGCCAGAAGTAAAAAACAAGGGTTTGTCGCCAAAAACATTCAGTACTTC